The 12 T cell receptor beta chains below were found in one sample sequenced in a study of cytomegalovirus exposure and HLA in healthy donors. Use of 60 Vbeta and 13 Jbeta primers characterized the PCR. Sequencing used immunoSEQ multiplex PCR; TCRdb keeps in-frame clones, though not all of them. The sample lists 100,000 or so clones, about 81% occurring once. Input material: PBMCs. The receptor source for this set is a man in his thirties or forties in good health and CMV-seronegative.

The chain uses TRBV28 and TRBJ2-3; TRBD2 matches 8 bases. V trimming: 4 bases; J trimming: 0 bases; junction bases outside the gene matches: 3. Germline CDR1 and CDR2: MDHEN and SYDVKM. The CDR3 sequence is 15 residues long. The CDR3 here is CASSSLAESTDTQYF. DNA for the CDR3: TGTGCCAGCAGTTCACTAGCGGAAAGCACAGATACGCAGTATTTT.

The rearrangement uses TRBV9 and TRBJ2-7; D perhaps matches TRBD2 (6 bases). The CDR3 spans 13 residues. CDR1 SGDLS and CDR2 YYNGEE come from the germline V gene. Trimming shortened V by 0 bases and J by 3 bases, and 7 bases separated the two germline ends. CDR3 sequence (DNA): TGTGCCAGCAGCGTAGTCGGGGGCTACGAGCAGTACTTC. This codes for CASSVVGGYEQYF.

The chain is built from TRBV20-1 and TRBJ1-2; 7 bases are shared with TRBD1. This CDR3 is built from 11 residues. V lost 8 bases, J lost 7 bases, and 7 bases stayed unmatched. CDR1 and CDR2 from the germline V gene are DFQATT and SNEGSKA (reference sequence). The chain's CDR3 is CSSTGTGGYTF. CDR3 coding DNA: TGCAGTTCGACAGGGACGGGTGGCTACACCTTC.

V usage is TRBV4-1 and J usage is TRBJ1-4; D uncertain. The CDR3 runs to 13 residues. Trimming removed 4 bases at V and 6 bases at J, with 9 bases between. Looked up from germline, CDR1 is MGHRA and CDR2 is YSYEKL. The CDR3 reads CASSRAGDEKLFF. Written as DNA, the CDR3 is TGCGCCAGCAGCCGCGCCGGGGATGAAAAACTGTTTTTT.

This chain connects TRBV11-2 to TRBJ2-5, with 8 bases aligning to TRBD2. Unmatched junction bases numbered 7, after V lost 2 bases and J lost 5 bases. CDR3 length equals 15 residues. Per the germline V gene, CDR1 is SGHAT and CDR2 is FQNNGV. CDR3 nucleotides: TGTGCCAGCAGCTTAATGACTAGCGCCCCGGAGACCCAGTACTTC. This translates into CASSLMTSAPETQYF. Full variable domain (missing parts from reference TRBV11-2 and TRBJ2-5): EAGVAQSPRYKIIEKRQSVAFWCNPISGHATLYWYQQILGQGPKLLIQFQNNGVVDDSQLPKDRFSAERLKGVDSTLKIQPAKLEDSAVYLCASSLMTSAPETQYFGPGTRLLVL.

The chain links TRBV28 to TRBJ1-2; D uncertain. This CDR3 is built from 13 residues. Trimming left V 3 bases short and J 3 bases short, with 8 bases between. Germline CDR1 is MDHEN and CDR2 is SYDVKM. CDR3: CASSLSYDYGYTF. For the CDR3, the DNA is TGTGCCAGCAGTTTGTCCTATGACTATGGCTACACCTTC.

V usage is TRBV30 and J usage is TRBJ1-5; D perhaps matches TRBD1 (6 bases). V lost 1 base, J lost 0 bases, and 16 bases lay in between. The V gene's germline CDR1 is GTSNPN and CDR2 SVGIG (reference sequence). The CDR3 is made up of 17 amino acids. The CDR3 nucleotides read TGTGCCTGGAGTGCAAGACAGGTGGTTTCTAGCAATCAGCCCCAGCATTTT. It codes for CAWSARQVVSSNQPQHF.

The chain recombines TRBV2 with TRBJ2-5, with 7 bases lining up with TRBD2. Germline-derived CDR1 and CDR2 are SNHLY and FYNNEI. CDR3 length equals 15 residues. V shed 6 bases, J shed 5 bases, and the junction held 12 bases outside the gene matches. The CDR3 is CASRGGESVGETQYF. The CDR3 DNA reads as TGTGCCAGCAGGGGGGGGGAGTCGGTCGGGGAGACCCAGTACTTC.

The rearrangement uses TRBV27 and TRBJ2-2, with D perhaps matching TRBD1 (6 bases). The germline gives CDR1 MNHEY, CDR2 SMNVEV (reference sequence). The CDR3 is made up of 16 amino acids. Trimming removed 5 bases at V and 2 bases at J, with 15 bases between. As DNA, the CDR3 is TGTGCCAGCAGTGAAACAGGGTTGAGAAACACCGGGGAGCTGTTTTTT. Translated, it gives CASSETGLRNTGELFF.

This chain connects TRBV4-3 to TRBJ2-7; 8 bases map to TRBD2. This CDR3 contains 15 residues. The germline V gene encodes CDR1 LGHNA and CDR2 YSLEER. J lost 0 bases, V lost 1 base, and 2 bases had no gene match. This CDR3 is CASSQGAGGSYEQYF. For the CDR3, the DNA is TGCGCCAGCAGCCAAGGGGCGGGGGGCTCCTACGAGCAGTACTTC.

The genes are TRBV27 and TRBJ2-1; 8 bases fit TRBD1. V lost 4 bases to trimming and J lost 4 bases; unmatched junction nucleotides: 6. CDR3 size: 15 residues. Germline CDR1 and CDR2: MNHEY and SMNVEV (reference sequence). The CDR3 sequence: CASSSGQAGYNEQFF. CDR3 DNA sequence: TGTGCCAGCAGTTCGGGACAGGCTGGGTACAATGAGCAGTTCTTC.

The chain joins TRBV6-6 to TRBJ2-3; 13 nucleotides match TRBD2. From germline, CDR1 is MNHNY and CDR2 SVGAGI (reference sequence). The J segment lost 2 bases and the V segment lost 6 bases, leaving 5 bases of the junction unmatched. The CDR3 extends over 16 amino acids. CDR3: CASSLGLAGDTDTQYF. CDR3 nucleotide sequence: TGTGCCAGCAGCCTAGGACTAGCGGGAGACACAGATACGCAGTATTTT.